This T cell receptor beta chain derives from a study of blood T cell repertoires in COVID-19. Those who participated ranged in age from about 18 to 89 years and resided in around 22 US areas. Recovered Cohort 3 donors showed two negative PCRs, clearance, or symptom resolution. Under the authors' procedure: Amplified reference gene primers provided the basis for estimating nucleated cell counts. Clones were sequenced by immunoSEQ multiplex PCR, and TCRdb holds only the in-frame ones, with some missing. That table supplies the V and J calls and clone size; D and trimming were determined from the DNA. The repertoire holds around 300,000 clones, with approximately 86% as singletons. The V gene's germline CDR1 is LNHDA and CDR2 SQIVND (reference sequence). The CDR3 sequence is 14 residues long. V gave up 5 bases and J gave up 5 bases; unmatched junction bases: 6. This clone has more than one count but fewer than ten.

This chain links TRBV19 with TRBJ2-1; TRBD2 matches at 7 bases. Sequencing was done on a sample of PBMCs or T cells enriched from blood (not recorded which). This TCR derives from a woman aged 18-29 years who had recovered from COVID-19. CDR3 residues: CASSSGGSHNEQFF. CDR3 nucleotide sequence: TGTGCCAGTAGTTCGGGGGGTTCCCACAATGAGCAGTTCTTC.